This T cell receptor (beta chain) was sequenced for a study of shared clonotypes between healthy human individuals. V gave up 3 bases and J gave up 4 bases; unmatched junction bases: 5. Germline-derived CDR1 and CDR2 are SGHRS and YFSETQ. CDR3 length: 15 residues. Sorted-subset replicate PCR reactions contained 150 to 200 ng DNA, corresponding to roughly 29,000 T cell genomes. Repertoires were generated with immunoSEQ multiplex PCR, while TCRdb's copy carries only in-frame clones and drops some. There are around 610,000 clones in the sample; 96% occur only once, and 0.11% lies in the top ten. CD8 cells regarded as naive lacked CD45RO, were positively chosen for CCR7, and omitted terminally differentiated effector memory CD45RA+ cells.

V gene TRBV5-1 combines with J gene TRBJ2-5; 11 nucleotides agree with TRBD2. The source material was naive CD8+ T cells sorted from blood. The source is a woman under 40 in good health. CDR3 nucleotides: TGCGCCAGCAGCTCCGGGACTAGCGGATTAGAGACCCAGTACTTC. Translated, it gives CASSSGTSGLETQYF.